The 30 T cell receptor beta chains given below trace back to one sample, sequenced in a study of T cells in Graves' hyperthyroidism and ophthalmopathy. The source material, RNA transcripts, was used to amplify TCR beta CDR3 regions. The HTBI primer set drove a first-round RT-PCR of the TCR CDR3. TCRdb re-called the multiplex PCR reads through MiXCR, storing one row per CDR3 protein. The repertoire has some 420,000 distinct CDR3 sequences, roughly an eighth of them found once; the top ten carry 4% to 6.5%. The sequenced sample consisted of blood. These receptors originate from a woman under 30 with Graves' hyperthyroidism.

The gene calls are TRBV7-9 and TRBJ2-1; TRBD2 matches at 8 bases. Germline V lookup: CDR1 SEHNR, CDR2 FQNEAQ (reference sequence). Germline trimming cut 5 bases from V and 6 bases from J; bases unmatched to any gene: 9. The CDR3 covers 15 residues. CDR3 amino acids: CASSVIGLAGNEQFF. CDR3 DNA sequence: TGTGCCAGCAGCGTAATCGGACTAGCAGGCAATGAGCAGTTCTTC.

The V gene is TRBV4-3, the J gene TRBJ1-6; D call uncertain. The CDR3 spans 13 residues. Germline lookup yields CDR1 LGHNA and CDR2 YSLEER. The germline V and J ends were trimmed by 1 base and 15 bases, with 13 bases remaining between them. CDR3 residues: CASSQGQFGDLHF. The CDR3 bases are TGCGCCAGCAGCCAAGGCCAGTTCGGGGACCTCCACTTT.

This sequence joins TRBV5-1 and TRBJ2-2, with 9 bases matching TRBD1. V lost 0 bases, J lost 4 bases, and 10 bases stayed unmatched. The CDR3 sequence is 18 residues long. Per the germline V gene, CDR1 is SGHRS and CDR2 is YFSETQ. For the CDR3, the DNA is TGCGCCAGCAGCTTGGCGGCTCGGACAGGGGCTACCACCGGGGAGCTGTTTTTT. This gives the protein CASSLAARTGATTGELFF.

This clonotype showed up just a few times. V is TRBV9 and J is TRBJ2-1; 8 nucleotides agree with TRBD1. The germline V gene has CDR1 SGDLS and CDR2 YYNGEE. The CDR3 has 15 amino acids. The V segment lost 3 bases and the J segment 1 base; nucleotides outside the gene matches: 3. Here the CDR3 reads CASSGTGKSYNEQFF. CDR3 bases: TGTGCCAGCAGCGGGACAGGGAAGTCCTACAATGAGCAGTTCTTC.

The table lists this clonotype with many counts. The DNA for the CDR3 is TGTGCCAACAAATTGACAGGGGGCGGGACAGATACGCAGTATTTT. Residues: CANKLTGGGTDTQYF. The chain joins TRBV2 to TRBJ2-3, with 10 positions matching TRBD1. J was trimmed by 3 bases and V by 10 bases; bases with no gene match: 10. The CDR3 contains 15 residues. Germline V CDR1 and CDR2: SNHLY, FYNNEI.

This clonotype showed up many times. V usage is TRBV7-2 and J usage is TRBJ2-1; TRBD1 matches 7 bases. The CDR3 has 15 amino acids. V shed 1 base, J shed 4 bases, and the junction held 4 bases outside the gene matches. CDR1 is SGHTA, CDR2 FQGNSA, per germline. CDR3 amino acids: CASSLVQGSYNEQFF. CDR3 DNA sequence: TGTGCCAGCAGCTTAGTACAGGGGTCTTACAATGAGCAGTTCTTC.

The CDR3 loop reads CASSAGTGGVTAFF. The CDR3 DNA sequence: TGTGCCAGCAGTGCCGGGACAGGGGGCGTGACGGCTTTCTTT. This chain joins TRBV2 and TRBJ1-1, with 12 bases identical to TRBD1. Per germline, CDR1 SNHLY and CDR2 FYNNEI. V lost 4 bases and J lost 11; bases outside the gene matches: 8. The CDR3 is made up of 14 amino acids.

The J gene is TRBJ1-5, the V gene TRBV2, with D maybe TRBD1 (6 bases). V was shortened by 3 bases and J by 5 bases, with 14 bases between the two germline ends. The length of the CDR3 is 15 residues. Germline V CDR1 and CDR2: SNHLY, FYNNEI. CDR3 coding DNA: TGTGCCAGCAGTGATTTTTTAGGGGGGGATCAGCCCCAGCATTTT. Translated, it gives CASSDFLGGDQPQHF. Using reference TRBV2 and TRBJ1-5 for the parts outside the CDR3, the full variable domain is EPEVTQTPSHQVTQMGQEVILRCVPISNHLYFYWYRQILGQKVEFLVSFYNNEISEKSEIFDDQFSVERPDGSNFTLKIRSTKLEDSAMYFCASSDFLGGDQPQHFGDGTRLSIL.

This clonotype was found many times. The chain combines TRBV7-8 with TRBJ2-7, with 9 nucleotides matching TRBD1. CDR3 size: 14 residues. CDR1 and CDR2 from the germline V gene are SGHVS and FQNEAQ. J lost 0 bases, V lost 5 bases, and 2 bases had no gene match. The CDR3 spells CASSTQGASYEQYF. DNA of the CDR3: TGTGCCAGCAGCACACAGGGGGCCTCCTACGAGCAGTACTTC.

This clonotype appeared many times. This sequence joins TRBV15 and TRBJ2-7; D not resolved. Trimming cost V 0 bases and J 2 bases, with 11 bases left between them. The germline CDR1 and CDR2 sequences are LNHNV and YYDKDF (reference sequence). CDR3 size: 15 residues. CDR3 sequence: CATSRDLPFAYEQYF. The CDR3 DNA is TGTGCCACCAGCAGAGATCTGCCGTTCGCCTACGAGCAGTACTTC. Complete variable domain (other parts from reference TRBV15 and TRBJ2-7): DAMVIQNPRYQVTQFGKPVTLSCSQTLNHNVMYWYQQKSSQAPKLLFHYYDKDFNNEADTPDNFQSRRPNTSFCFLDIRSPGLGDTAMYLCATSRDLPFAYEQYFGPGTRLTVT.

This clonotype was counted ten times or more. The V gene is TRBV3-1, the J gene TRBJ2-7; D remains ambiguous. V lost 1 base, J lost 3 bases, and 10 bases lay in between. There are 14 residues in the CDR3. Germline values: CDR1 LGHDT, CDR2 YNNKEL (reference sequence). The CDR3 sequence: CASSQARSYYEQYF. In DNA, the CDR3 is TGTGCCAGCAGCCAAGCGCGGAGCTACTACGAGCAGTACTTC.

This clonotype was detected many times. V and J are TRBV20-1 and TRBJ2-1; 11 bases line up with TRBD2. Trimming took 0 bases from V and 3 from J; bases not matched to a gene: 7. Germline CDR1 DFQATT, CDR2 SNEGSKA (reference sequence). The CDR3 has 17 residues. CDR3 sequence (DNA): TGCAGTGCTAGAGATGTAGTTAGCGGGAGGGGCTACAATGAGCAGTTCTTC. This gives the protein CSARDVVSGRGYNEQFF.

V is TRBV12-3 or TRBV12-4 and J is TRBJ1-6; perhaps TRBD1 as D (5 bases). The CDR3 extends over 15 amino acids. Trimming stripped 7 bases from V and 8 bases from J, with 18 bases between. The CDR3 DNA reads TGTGCCAGCAAAGTAACGGCAGGGAGCGATTCACCCCTCCACTTT. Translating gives CASKVTAGSDSPLHF.

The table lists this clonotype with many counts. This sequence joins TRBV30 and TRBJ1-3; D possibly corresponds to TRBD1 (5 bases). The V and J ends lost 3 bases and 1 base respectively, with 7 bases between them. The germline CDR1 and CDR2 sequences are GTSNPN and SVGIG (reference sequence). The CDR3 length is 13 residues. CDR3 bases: TGTGCCTGGAGCAGACAGTCTGGAAACACCATATATTTT. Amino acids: CAWSRQSGNTIYF.

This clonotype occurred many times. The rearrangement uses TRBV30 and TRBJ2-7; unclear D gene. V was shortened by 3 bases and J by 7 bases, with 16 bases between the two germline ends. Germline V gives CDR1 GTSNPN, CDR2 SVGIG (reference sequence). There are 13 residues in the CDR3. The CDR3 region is CAWSRRTDEEQYF. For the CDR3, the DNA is TGTGCCTGGAGCCGAAGGACGGACGAGGAGCAGTACTTC.

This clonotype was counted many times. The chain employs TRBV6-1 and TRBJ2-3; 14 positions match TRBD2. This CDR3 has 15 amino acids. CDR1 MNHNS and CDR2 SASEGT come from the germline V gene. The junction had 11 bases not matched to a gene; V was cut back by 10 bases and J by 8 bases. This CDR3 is CATREGLAGVVTQYF. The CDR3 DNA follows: TGTGCCACACGCGAGGGACTAGCGGGAGTGGTTACGCAGTATTTT.

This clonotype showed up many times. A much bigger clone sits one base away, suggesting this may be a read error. CDR3 DNA sequence: TGTGCCAGCAGTTGGTACAATGAGCAGTTCTTC. This encodes CASSWYNEQFF. The chain recombines TRBV28 with TRBJ2-1, with no clear D. From germline, CDR1 is MDHEN and CDR2 SYDVKM. This CDR3 is built from 11 residues. V lost 4 bases and J 4 bases, leaving 2 bases between the germline ends.

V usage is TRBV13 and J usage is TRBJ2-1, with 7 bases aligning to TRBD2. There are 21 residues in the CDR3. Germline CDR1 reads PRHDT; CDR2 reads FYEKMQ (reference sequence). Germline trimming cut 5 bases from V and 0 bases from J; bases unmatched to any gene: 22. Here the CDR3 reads CASSPEFPAGSRTSSYNEQFF. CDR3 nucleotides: TGTGCCAGCAGCCCCGAATTCCCAGCGGGAAGCCGAACCAGCTCCTACAATGAGCAGTTCTTC.

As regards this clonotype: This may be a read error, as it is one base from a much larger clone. DNA for the CDR3: TGCGGCGTTGCTACAGGGGTTCCCTACGAGCAGTACTTC. This gives the protein CGVATGVPYEQYF. The chain has TRBV29-1 and TRBJ2-7, with 7 positions matching TRBD1. CDR1 and CDR2 (germline): SQVTM, ANQGSEA. The CDR3 length is 13 residues.

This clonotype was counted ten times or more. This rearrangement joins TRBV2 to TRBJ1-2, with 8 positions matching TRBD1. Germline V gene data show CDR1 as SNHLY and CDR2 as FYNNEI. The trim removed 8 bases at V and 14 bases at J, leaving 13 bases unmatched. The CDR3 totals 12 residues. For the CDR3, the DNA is TGTGCCAGCTTACGGACAGGGCCTCGCCGGACCTTC. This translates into CASLRTGPRRTF.

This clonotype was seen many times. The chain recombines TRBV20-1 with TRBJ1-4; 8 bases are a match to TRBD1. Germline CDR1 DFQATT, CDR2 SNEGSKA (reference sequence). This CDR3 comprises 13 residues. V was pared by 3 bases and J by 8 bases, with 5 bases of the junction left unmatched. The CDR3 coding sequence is TGCAGTGCTAGGGTGGGACAGGCCGAAAAACTGTTTTTT. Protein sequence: CSARVGQAEKLFF.

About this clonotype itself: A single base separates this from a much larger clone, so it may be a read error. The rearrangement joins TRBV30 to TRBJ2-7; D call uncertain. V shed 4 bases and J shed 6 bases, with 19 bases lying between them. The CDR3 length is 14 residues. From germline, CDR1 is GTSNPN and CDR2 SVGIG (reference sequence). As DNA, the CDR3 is TGTGCCTGGATGTCCCGGACCGCCAGACGCGAGCAGTACTTC. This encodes CAWMSRTARREQYF.

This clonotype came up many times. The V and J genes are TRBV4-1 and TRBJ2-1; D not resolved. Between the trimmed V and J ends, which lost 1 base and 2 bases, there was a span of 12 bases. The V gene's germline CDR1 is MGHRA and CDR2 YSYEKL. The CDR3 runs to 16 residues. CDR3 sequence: CASSQAPIAPYNEQFF. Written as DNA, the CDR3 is TGCGCCAGCAGCCAAGCCCCGATAGCTCCCTACAATGAGCAGTTCTTC.

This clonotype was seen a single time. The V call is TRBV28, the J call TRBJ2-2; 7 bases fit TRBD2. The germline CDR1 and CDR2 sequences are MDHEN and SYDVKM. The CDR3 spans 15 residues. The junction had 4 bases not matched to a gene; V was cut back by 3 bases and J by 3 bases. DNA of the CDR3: TGTGCCAGCAGTTTGGGAGGGGTTGACACCGGGGAGCTGTTTTTT. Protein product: CASSLGGVDTGELFF.

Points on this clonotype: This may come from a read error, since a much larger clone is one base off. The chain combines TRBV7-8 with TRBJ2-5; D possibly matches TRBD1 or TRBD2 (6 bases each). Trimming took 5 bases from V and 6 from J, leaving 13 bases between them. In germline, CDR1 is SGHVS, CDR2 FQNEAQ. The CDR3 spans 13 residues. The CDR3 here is CASSRGGSQTQYF. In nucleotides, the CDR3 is TGTGCCAGCAGCCGAGGGGGGTCACAGACCCAGTACTTC.

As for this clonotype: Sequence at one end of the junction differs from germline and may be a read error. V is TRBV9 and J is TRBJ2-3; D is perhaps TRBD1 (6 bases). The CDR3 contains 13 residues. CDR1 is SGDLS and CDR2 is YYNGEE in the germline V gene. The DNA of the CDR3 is TGTGCCAACAGCGTAGATACAGGGTACACGCAGTATTTT. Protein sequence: CANSVDTGYTQYF.

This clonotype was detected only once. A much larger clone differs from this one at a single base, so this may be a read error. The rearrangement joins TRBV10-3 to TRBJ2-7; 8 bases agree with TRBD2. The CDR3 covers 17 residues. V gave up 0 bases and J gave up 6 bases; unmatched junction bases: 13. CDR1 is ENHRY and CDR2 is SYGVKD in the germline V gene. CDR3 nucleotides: TGTGCCATCAGTGAGTCGGCGACAGGAAGGACTAGCTGCGAGCAGTACTTC. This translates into CAISESATGRTSCEQYF.

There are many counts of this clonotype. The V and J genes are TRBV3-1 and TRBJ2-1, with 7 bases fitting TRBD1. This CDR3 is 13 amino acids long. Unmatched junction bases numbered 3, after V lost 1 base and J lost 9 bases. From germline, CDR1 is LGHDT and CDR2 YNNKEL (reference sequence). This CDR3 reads CASSQGQGGEQFF. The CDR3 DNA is TGTGCCAGCAGCCAAGGACAGGGTGGTGAGCAGTTCTTC.

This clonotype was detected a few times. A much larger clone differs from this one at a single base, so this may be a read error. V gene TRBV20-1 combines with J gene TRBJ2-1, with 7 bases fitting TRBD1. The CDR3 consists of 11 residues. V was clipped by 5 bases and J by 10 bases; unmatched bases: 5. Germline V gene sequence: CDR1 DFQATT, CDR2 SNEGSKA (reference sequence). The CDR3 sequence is CSAGQGDEQFF. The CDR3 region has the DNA TGCAGTGCTGGTCAGGGGGACGAGCAGTTCTTC.

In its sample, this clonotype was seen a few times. The CDR3 is CASSWTSGGQETQYF. For the CDR3, the DNA is TGCGCCAGCAGCTGGACTAGCGGGGGGCAAGAGACCCAGTACTTC. The rearrangement joins TRBV5-1 to TRBJ2-5, with 14 bases that match TRBD2. Germline assignment: CDR1 SGHRS and CDR2 YFSETQ. The CDR3 runs 15 residues. The trim removed 3 bases at V and 2 bases at J, leaving 0 bases unmatched. Full variable domain (remainder filled in from reference TRBV5-1 and TRBJ2-5): KAGVTQTPRYLIKTRGQQVTLSCSPISGHRSVSWYQQTPGQGLQFLFEYFSETQRNKGNFPGRFSGRQFSNSRSEMNVSTLELGDSALYLCASSWTSGGQETQYFGPGTRLLVL.